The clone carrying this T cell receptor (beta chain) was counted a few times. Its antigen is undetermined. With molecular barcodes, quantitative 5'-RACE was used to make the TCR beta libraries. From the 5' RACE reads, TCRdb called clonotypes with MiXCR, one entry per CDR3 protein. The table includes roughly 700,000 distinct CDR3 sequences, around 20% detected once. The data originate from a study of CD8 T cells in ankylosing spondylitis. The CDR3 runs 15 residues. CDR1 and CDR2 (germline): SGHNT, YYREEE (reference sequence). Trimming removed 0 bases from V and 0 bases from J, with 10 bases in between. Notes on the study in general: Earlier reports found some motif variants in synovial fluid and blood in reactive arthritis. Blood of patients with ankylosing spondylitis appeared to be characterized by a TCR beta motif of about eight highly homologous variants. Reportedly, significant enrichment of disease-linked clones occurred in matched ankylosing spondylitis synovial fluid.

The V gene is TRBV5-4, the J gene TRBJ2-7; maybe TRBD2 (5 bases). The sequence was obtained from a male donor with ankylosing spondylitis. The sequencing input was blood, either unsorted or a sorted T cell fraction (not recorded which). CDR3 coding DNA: TGTGCCAGCAGCTTGGAGGAAGCGGCCTCCTACGAGCAGTACTTC. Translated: CASSLEEAASYEQYF.